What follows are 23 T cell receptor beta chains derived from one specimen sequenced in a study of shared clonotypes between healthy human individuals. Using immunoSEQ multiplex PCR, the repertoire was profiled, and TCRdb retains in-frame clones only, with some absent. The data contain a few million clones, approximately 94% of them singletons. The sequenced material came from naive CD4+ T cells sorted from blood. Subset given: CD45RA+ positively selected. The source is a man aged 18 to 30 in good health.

The CDR3 loop reads CASSQGGGAGVTEAFF. In nucleotides, the CDR3 is TGTGCCAGCAGTCAAGGTGGGGGGGCCGGGGTCACTGAAGCTTTCTTT. The chain joins TRBV28 to TRBJ1-1, with D perhaps TRBD1 (6 bases). Looked up from germline, CDR1 is MDHEN and CDR2 is SYDVKM. Trimming stripped 5 bases from V and 4 bases from J, with 20 bases between. CDR3 length: 16 residues.

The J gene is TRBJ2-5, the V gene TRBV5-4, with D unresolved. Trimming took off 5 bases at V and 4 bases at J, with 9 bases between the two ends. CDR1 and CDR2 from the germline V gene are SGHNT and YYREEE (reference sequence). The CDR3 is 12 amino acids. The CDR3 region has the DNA TGTGCCAGCAGTCTAGACGGAGAGACCCAGTACTTC. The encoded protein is CASSLDGETQYF.

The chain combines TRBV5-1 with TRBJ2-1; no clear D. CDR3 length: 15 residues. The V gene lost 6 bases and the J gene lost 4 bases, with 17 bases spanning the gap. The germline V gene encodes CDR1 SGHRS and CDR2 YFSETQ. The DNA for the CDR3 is TGCGCCAGCAAACCAAGGTGGAGTCCGTACAATGAGCAGTTCTTC. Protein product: CASKPRWSPYNEQFF.

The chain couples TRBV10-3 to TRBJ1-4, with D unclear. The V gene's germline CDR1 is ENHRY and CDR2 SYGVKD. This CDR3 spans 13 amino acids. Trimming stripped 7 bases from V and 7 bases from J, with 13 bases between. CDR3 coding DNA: TGTGCCATCACGCCAGGCGGTGGTGAAAAACTGTTTTTT. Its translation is CAITPGGGEKLFF.

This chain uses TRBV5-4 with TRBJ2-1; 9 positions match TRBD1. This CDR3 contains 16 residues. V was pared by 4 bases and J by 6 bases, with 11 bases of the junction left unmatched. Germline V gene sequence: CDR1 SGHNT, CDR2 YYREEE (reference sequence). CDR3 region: CASSPGTGKTGNEQFF. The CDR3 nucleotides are TGTGCCAGCAGCCCCGGGACAGGGAAGACGGGCAATGAGCAGTTCTTC.

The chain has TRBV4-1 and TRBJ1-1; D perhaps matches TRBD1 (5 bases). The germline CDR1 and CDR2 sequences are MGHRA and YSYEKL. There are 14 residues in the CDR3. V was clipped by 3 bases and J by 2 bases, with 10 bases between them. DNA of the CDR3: TGCGCCAGCAGCCACGGGACGAAAAACACTGAAGCTTTCTTT. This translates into CASSHGTKNTEAFF.

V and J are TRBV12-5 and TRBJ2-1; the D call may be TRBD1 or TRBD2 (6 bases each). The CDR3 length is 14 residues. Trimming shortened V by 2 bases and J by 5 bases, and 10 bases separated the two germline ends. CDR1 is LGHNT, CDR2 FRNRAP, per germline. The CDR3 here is CASGLSGANNEQFF. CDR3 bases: TGTGCTAGTGGTTTGTCGGGGGCCAACAATGAGCAGTTCTTC.

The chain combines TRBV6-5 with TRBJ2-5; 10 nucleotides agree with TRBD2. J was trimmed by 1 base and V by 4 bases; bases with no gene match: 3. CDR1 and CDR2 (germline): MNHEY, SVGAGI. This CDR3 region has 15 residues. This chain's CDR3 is CASSSGLASQETQYF. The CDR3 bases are TGTGCCAGCAGTTCGGGACTAGCGAGCCAAGAGACCCAGTACTTC.

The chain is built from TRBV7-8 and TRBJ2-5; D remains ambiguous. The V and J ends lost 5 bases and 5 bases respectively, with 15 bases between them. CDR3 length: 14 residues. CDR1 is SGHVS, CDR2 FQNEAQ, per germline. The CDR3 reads CASSRSGGSETQYF. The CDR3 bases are TGTGCCAGCAGCCGTTCTGGTGGGTCGGAGACCCAGTACTTC.

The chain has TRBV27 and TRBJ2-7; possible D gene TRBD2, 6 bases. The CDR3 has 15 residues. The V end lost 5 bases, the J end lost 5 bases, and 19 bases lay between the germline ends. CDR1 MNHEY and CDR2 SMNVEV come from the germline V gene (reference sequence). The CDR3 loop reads CASSPTLARDHEQYF. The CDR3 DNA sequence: TGTGCCAGCAGTCCTACACTAGCACGGGACCACGAGCAGTACTTC.

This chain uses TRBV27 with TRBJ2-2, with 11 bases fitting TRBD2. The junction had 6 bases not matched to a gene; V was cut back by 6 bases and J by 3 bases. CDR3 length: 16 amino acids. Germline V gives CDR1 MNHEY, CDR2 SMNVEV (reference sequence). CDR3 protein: CASRLAGGPDTGELFF. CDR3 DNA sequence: TGTGCCAGCAGATTAGCGGGAGGGCCAGACACCGGGGAGCTGTTTTTT.

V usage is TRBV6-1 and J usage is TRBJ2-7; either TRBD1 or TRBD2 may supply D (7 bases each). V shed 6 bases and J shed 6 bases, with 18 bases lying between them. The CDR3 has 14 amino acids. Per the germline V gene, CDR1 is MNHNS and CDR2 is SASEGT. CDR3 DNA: TGTGCCAGCAGCCGACAGGGCGGGGGTTCCGAGCAGTACTTC. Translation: CASSRQGGGSEQYF.

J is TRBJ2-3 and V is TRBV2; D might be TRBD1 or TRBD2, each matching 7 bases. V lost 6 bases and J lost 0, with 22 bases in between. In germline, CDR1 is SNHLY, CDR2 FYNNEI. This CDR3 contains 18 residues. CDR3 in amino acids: CASSRGAGGTLSTDTQYF. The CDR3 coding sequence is TGTGCCAGCAGCCGGGGGGCAGGGGGAACCCTTAGCACAGATACGCAGTATTTT.

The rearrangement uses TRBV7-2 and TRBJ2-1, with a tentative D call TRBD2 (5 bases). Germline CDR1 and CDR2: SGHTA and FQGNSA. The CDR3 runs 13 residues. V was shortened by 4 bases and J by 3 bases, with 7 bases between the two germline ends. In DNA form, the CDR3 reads TGTGCCAGCAGCTCAGCGGTCTACAATGAGCAGTTCTTC. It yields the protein CASSSAVYNEQFF.

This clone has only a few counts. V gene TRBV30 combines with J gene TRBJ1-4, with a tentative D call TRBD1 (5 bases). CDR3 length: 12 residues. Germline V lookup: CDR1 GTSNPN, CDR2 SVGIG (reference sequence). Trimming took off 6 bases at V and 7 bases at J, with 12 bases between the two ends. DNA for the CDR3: TGTGCCTGCGAGGGGCTGATTGAAAAACTGTTTTTT. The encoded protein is CACEGLIEKLFF.

CDR3 in DNA: TGTGCCAGCAGCCGACAGGGTTGGGATCAGCCCCAGCATTTT. Its translation: CASSRQGWDQPQHF. V gene TRBV5-4 combines with J gene TRBJ1-5, with TRBD1 matching over 7 bases. The CDR3 runs 14 residues. V lost 4 bases, J lost 5 bases, and 6 bases stayed unmatched. Per germline, CDR1 SGHNT and CDR2 YYREEE (reference sequence). The whole variable domain, filled in from reference TRBV5-4 and TRBJ1-5, reads ETGVTQSPTHLIKTRGQQVTLRCSSQSGHNTVSWYQQALGQGPQFIFQYYREEENGRGNFPPRFSGLQFPNYSSELNVNALELDDSALYLCASSRQGWDQPQHFGDGTRLSIL.

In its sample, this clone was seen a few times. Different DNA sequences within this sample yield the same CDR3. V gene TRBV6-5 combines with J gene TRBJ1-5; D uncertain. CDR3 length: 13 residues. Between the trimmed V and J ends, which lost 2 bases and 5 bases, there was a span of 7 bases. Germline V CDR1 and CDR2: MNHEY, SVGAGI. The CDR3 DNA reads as TGTGCCAGCAGTTACACGGGAGATCAGCCCCAGCATTTT. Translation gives CASSYTGDQPQHF.

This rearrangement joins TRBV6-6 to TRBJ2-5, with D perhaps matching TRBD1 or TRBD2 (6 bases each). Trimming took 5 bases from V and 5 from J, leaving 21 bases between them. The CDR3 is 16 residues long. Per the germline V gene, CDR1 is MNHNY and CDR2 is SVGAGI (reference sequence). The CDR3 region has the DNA TGTGCCAGCAGTCTACCCGAAACCGTAGGGGGGGAGACCCAGTACTTC. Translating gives CASSLPETVGGETQYF.

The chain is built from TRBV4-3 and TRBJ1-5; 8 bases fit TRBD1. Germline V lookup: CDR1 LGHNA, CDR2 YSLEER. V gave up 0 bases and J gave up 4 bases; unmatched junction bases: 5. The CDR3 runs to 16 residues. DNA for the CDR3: TGCGCCAGCAGCCAAGATGGGGGGACAGGAAATCAGCCCCAGCATTTT. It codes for CASSQDGGTGNQPQHF.

DNA of the CDR3: TGTGCCAGCAGCCCTGGGGCTTATGGCTACACCTTC. Translation: CASSPGAYGYTF. This chain connects TRBV14 to TRBJ1-2; weak D call: TRBD1 (5 bases). CDR1 and CDR2 from the germline V gene are SGHDN and FVKESK. V lost 4 bases to trimming and J lost 5 bases, with 8 bases between them. The CDR3 is 12 residues long.

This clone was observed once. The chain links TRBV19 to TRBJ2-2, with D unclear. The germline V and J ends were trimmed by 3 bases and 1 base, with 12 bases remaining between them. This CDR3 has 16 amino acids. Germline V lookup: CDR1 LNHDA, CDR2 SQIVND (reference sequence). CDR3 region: CASSIPRTENTGELFF. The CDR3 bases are TGTGCCAGTAGTATTCCGAGAACAGAGAACACCGGGGAGCTGTTTTTT.

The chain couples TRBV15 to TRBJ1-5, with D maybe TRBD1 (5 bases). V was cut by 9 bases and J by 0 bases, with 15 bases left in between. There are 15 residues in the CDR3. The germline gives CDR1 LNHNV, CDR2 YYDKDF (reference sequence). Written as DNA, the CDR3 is TGTGCCACTAGGGACGGAATTAATAGCAATCAGCCCCAGCATTTT. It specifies CATRDGINSNQPQHF.

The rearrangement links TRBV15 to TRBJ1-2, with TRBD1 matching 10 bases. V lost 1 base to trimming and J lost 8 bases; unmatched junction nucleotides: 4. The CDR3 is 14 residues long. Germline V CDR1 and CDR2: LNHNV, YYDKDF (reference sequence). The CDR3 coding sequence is TGTGCCACCAGCAGAGGACAGGGGGCGCTGGGCTACACCTTC. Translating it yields CATSRGQGALGYTF.